The next 13 T cell receptor beta chains were all read from a single sample in a study of T cell responses to AZD1222 COVID-19 vaccine (dated by TCRdb to the early 2020s). The time point label of this sample denotes: baseline before first vaccination. The library was generated by the immunoSEQ multiplex PCR assay. Drawn from immuneACCESS, this table holds only the in-frame rearrangements with V and J called that TCRdb kept. Clones are partly lost; checked studies trace under half to an unresolved V gene and leave the rest unexplained. The sample data list roughly 120,000 clones, and around 94% of these were observed just once. Over 2.5% of the sample comes from the top ten. The sample in question was peripheral blood, obtained on day 0 of AZD1222 vaccination. These receptors all stem from an adult in good health.

The rearrangement links TRBV20-1 to TRBJ1-5; no clear D gene. Deletions cut 3 bases from V and 5 bases from J, with 5 bases between. This CDR3 comprises 11 residues. The germline V gene has CDR1 DFQATT and CDR2 SNEGSKA (reference sequence). CDR3 region: CSASWDQPQHF. CDR3 DNA: TGCAGTGCTAGTTGGGATCAGCCCCAGCATTTT.

This clone has only one observation. The V call is TRBV19, the J call TRBJ2-2, with 9 bases matching TRBD2. V was clipped by 4 bases and J by 4 bases; unmatched bases: 7. The CDR3 covers 16 residues. In germline, CDR1 is LNHDA, CDR2 SQIVND (reference sequence). CDR3 in amino acids: CASSTRGGRATGELFF. In DNA, the CDR3 is TGTGCCAGTAGTACCCGGGGCGGGAGGGCCACCGGGGAGCTGTTTTTT.

The chain couples TRBV4-1 to TRBJ2-7; 9 bases fit TRBD2. The V gene's germline CDR1 is MGHRA and CDR2 YSYEKL. Trimming took 3 bases from V and 2 from J; bases not matched to a gene: 5. This CDR3 spans 15 amino acids. The CDR3 DNA is TGCGCCAGCAGCCATAGGACTAGCGAAACCTACGAGCAGTACTTC. It yields the protein CASSHRTSETYEQYF.

The J gene is TRBJ2-7, the V gene TRBV12-1; TRBD1 is taken as the D call from the table, unchecked against the DNA. TRBV12-1 represents a pseudogene. The CDR3 contains 13 residues. The CDR3 DNA reads as TGTGCCCCCAGCTCGGACAGCTCCTACGAGCAGTACTTC. It translates to CAPSSDSSYEQYF.

Turning to this clone: Other DNA variants within this sample encode the same CDR3. The J gene is TRBJ1-2, the V gene TRBV19; no clear D gene. The CDR3 has 13 residues. Germline CDR1 LNHDA, CDR2 SQIVND (reference sequence). Trimming removed 5 bases from V and 4 bases from J, with 11 bases in between. This chain's CDR3 is CASSPGPFYGYTF. For the CDR3, the DNA is TGTGCCAGTAGTCCGGGCCCATTCTATGGCTACACCTTC.

The chain has TRBV5-1 and TRBJ2-3, with 12 nucleotides matching TRBD2. The CDR3 spans 15 residues. The germline V gene has CDR1 SGHRS and CDR2 YFSETQ. V dropped 4 bases and J dropped 6; count of bases not matched to a gene: 6. CDR3 loop: CASSTGLAGYDTQYF. The CDR3 nucleotides read TGCGCCAGCAGCACGGGACTAGCGGGCTATGATACGCAGTATTTT. Combining the CDR3 with reference TRBV5-1 and TRBJ2-3 gives the whole variable domain KAGVTQTPRYLIKTRGQQVTLSCSPISGHRSVSWYQQTPGQGLQFLFEYFSETQRNKGNFPGRFSGRQFSNSRSEMNVSTLELGDSALYLCASSTGLAGYDTQYFGPGTRLTVL.

This chain uses TRBV7-9 with TRBJ2-2, with TRBD2 matching 10 bases. Germline-derived CDR1 and CDR2 are SEHNR and FQNEAQ (reference sequence). The CDR3 spans 15 residues. The ends lost 6 bases at V and 5 bases at J; junction bases unmatched: 6. For the CDR3, the DNA is TGTGCCAGCAGGCAAGGGACTAGCGTTACCGGGGAGCTGTTTTTT. As protein: CASRQGTSVTGELFF.

This rearrangement joins TRBV5-4 to TRBJ1-3; D not certain. The V end was cut by 2 bases, the J end by 0 bases, with 9 bases between. The germline gives CDR1 SGHNT, CDR2 YYREEE (reference sequence). CDR3 size: 15 residues. CDR3 loop: CASSLGAFSGNTIYF. For the CDR3, the DNA is TGTGCCAGCAGCTTAGGAGCTTTCTCTGGAAACACCATATATTTT.

About this clone itself: The junction differs from germline at one of its ends, possibly a read error. The chain couples TRBV18 to TRBJ2-7, with TRBD1 matching over 7 bases. Germline CDR1 and CDR2: KGHSH and LQKENI. The CDR3 contains 13 residues. CDR3 region: CASSPSGTVPGNF. CDR3 nucleotides: TGTGCCAGCTCACCATCCGGGACAGTACCTGGGAACTTC.

The table lists this clone with a few counts. For the CDR3, the DNA is TGTGCCAGTGAGCGACAGGGTAATCCTGGCGAGCAGTACTTC. The encoded protein is CASERQGNPGEQYF. The chain joins TRBV18 to TRBJ2-7; 7 nucleotides line up with TRBD1. This CDR3 comprises 14 residues. Germline CDR1 KGHSH, CDR2 LQKENI. V shed 9 bases, J shed 6 bases, and the junction held 14 bases outside the gene matches. Combining the CDR3 with reference TRBV18 and TRBJ2-7 gives the whole variable domain NAGVMQNPRHLVRRRGQEARLRCSPMKGHSHVYWYRQLPEEGLKFMVYLQKENIIDESGMPKERFSAEFPKEGPSILRIQQVVRGDSAAYFCASERQGNPGEQYFGPGTRLTVT.

The V and J genes are TRBV6-5 and TRBJ2-2; 8 nucleotides line up with TRBD2. This CDR3 is built from 15 residues. The ends lost 4 bases at V and 10 bases at J; junction bases unmatched: 11. Germline assignment: CDR1 MNHEY and CDR2 SVGAGI. In DNA form, the CDR3 reads TGTGCCAGCAGTTCTCCCAGGGGAGCGGGAGTGGAGCTGTTTTTT. It encodes CASSSPRGAGVELFF.

V and J are TRBV7-9 and TRBJ2-7; D remains unclear. Germline CDR1 reads SEHNR; CDR2 reads FQNEAQ (reference sequence). V gave up 4 bases and J gave up 7 bases, with 17 bases separating them. The CDR3 runs 14 residues. For the CDR3, the DNA is TGTGCCAGCAGCTCAAGCCCCCTTCAGAGGGAGCAGTACTTC. Translating gives CASSSSPLQREQYF.

CDR3 amino acids: CASSLAGGYSSYNSPLHF. The CDR3 DNA reads TGTGCCAGCAGCTTAGCGGGGGGTTACAGCTCCTATAATTCACCCCTCCACTTT. V is TRBV7-8 and J is TRBJ1-6; D is possibly TRBD1 (5 bases). The CDR3 is 18 residues long. Germline CDR1 is SGHVS and CDR2 is FQNEAQ. V lost 0 bases to trimming and J lost 0 bases, with 12 bases between them.